The clone carrying this TCR beta chain appeared a few times. In the original workflow: The assay estimated nucleated cells by amplifying reference gene primers. Clones were sequenced by immunoSEQ multiplex PCR, and TCRdb holds only the in-frame ones, with some missing. Clone size and the V and J calls come from that table; the DNA yielded D and trimming. Seen here are nearly 65,000 clones, around 80% observed once, and the top ten hold roughly an eighth. This specimen belongs to a study of blood T cell repertoires in COVID-19. CDR3 length: 16 amino acids. CDR1 and CDR2 (germline): SGHNT, YYREEE (reference sequence). V lost 4 bases, J lost 8 bases, and 19 bases lay in between.

This sequence was found in a human donor in a cohort sampled during active COVID-19. This rearrangement joins TRBV5-4 to TRBJ1-6, with D unclear. The material sequenced was peripheral blood. CDR3 sequence: CASSPSPGEGDSPLHF. CDR3 bases: TGTGCCAGCAGCCCTTCTCCGGGAGAGGGAGATTCACCCCTCCACTTT.